The 9 T cell receptor beta chains below all came from one sample that was sequenced in a study of shared clonotypes between healthy human individuals. The repertoire was sequenced with immunoSEQ multiplex PCR; TCRdb's copy has only in-frame clones and lacks some. This sample has about a million clones, with around four fifths found just once. The sample consisted of memory CD4+ T cells sorted from blood. Noted subset: CD45RA-negative fraction. The source of these receptors is a man younger than 35 in good health.

On this clone itself: The sample carries other DNA sequences with the same CDR3. V usage is TRBV30 and J usage is TRBJ1-5, with D hard to call. CDR1 and CDR2 from the germline V gene are GTSNPN and SVGIG (reference sequence). The CDR3 covers 14 residues. V was pared by 1 base and J by 0 bases, with 7 bases between. CDR3 region: CAWSEGYSNQPQHF. CDR3 nucleotide sequence: TGTGCCTGGAGTGAAGGGTATAGCAATCAGCCCCAGCATTTT.

The chain couples TRBV30 to TRBJ1-6, with D hard to call. Trimming left V 0 bases short and J 0 bases short, with 12 bases between. Germline V gene lookup returns CDR1 GTSNPN and CDR2 SVGIG (reference sequence). The CDR3 has 17 residues. The CDR3 sequence is CAWSVGKESSYNSPLHF. CDR3 nucleotides: TGTGCCTGGAGTGTCGGGAAGGAAAGCTCCTATAATTCACCCCTCCACTTT.

This rearrangement joins TRBV28 to TRBJ1-1; weak D call: TRBD1 (6 bases). The ends were cut back, 6 bases at V and 0 bases at J, with 11 bases in the middle. The CDR3 is 14 amino acids. CDR1 and CDR2 (germline): MDHEN, SYDVKM. CDR3 coding DNA: TGTGCCAGCAGCAGACAGGTTATGAACACTGAAGCTTTCTTT. This gives the protein CASSRQVMNTEAFF. The entire variable domain, with the rest obtained from reference TRBV28 and TRBJ1-1, is as follows: DVKVTQSSRYLVKRTGEKVFLECVQDMDHENMFWYRQDPGLGLRLIYFSYDVKMKEKGDIPEGYSVSREKKERFSLILESASTNQTSMYLCASSRQVMNTEAFFGQGTRLTVV.

The chain employs TRBV27 and TRBJ2-3; TRBD1 is a possible D gene (6 bases). The CDR3 runs 14 residues. Germline V gives CDR1 MNHEY, CDR2 SMNVEV (reference sequence). V was cut by 6 bases and J by 5 bases, with 15 bases left in between. Here the CDR3 DNA reads TGTGCCAGCAGGACCGGGACAATATTAGATACGCAGTATTTT. Protein product: CASRTGTILDTQYF.

This rearrangement joins TRBV5-4 to TRBJ2-2, with D possibly TRBD1 on 5 matching bases. Germline-derived CDR1 and CDR2 are SGHNT and YYREEE (reference sequence). V was clipped by 0 bases and J by 5 bases, with 11 bases between them. The CDR3 has 15 amino acids. The CDR3: CASSLGRVETGELFF. Written as DNA, the CDR3 is TGTGCCAGCAGCTTGGGCAGGGTCGAAACCGGGGAGCTGTTTTTT.

V is TRBV2 and J is TRBJ2-3, with 10 bases lining up with TRBD2. Germline V gene sequence: CDR1 SNHLY, CDR2 FYNNEI. The CDR3 length is 15 residues. V was pared by 6 bases and J by 1 base, with 4 bases of the junction left unmatched. The CDR3 region is CASRDGLAGTDTQYF. CDR3 coding DNA: TGTGCCAGCAGAGACGGACTAGCGGGCACAGATACGCAGTATTTT.

The chain recombines TRBV7-9 with TRBJ2-6; 7 bases are a match to TRBD1. V dropped 4 bases and J dropped 0; count of bases not matched to a gene: 6. CDR3 size: 17 residues. The germline CDR1 and CDR2 sequences are SEHNR and FQNEAQ (reference sequence). In DNA, the CDR3 is TGTGCCAGCAGCTGGACAGGCCTACTCTCTGGGGCCAACGTCCTGACTTTC. It yields the protein CASSWTGLLSGANVLTF.

The genes are TRBV27 and TRBJ1-2; weak D call: TRBD1 (6 bases). The ends were cut back, 6 bases at V and 1 base at J, with 15 bases in the middle. The germline CDR1 and CDR2 sequences are MNHEY and SMNVEV (reference sequence). This CDR3 contains 15 residues. The CDR3 bases are TGTGCCAGCAGATTAACCAGGGGCGGTAACTATGGCTACACCTTC. As protein: CASRLTRGGNYGYTF.

This chain uses TRBV5-1 with TRBJ2-7; 7 bases match TRBD2. The length of the CDR3 is 13 residues. Germline CDR1 SGHRS, CDR2 YFSETQ. J gave up 5 bases and V 4 bases, and 6 bases lay outside the gene matches. The CDR3 DNA reads as TGCGCCAGCAGCGGACTAGGAGGGCACGAGCAGTACTTC. Protein product: CASSGLGGHEQYF.